These T cell receptor beta chains were read from a single sample in a study of shared clonotypes between healthy human individuals. Data came from immunoSEQ multiplex PCR; TCRdb stores just in-frame clones and leaves some out. The sample shows approximately 600,000 clones, approximately 95% of them seen only once. Sequencing was performed on naive CD8+ T cells sorted from blood. These receptor sequences come from a woman aged 25 to 39 in good health. Each CDR3 is given with its conserved first and last residue. The D gene is left open where the match is weak. Clone size is given for some rows only: seen once, a few or many times, or a class if the clone is expanded.

V,D,size,J,DNA,CDR3
TRBV11-2,TRBD1,NA,TRBJ2-7,TGTGCCAGCAGCGTCACAGGGGGCGGCTACGAGCAGTACTTC,CASSVTGGGYEQYF
TRBV6-1,NA,NA,TRBJ2-7,TGTGCCAGCAGTGACGAGGGCCAAACCTACTACGAGCAGTACTTC,CASSDEGQTYYEQYF
TRBV10-1,NA,NA,TRBJ2-7,TGCGCCAGCAGTCCGAGTGGGGAATTAACCGAGCAGTACTTC,CASSPSGELTEQYF
TRBV9,NA,NA,TRBJ1-2,TGTGCCAGCACCGGGGGGGTGGCTTCTCACTATGGCTACACCTTC,CASTGGVASHYGYTF
TRBV5-4,NA,NA,TRBJ2-7,TGTGCCAGCAGCTTGTACGACGAGCAGTACTTC,CASSLYDEQYF
TRBV7-8,NA,NA,TRBJ2-7,TGTGCCAGCAGCTTGGGCGGGATCGACTACGAGCAGTACTTC,CASSLGGIDYEQYF
TRBV13,TRBD1,NA,TRBJ1-1,TGTGCCAGCAGCTTAGGGGGACAGACTGAAGCTTTCTTT,CASSLGGQTEAFF
TRBV19,NA,NA,TRBJ1-5,TGTGCCAGTAGCTATAGCAATCAGCCCCAGCATTTT,CASSYSNQPQHF
TRBV27,NA,NA,TRBJ2-6,TGTGCCAGCAGCTTTGGGGGCTCTGGGGCCAACGTCCTGACTTTC,CASSFGGSGANVLTF
TRBV28,NA,NA,TRBJ2-7,TGTGCCGGAGACTACGAGCAGTACTTC,CAGDYEQYF
TRBV27,NA,NA,TRBJ2-2,TGTGCCAGCAGTCTCGTAACCGGGGAGCTGTTTTTT,CASSLVTGELFF
TRBV16,NA,NA,TRBJ2-1,TGTGCCAGCAGCCAATCCGTGGCTAGCGTGGGACACAATGAGCAGTTCTTC,CASSQSVASVGHNEQFF
TRBV27,TRBD2,NA,TRBJ2-3,TGTGCCAGCAGTACCCAAAGGGATAGCGGGAGGTCAAGGGATACGCAGTATTTT,CASSTQRDSGRSRDTQYF
TRBV28,NA,NA,TRBJ2-1,TGTGCCAGCAGCCCCTATAGTGGAGGGATACACAATGAGCAGTTCTTC,CASSPYSGGIHNEQFF
TRBV15,TRBD1,NA,TRBJ1-5,TGTGCCACCAGCAGGGACAGGCATCAGCCCCAGCATTTT,CATSRDRHQPQHF
TRBV7-2,NA,NA,TRBJ2-3,TGTGCCAGCACCACGCCCCCCGCTGGTGGGCCCGATACGCAGTATTTT,CASTTPPAGGPDTQYF
TRBV5-1,NA,NA,TRBJ1-1,TGCGCCAGCAGCTTACGACGGGATAAAGGGACTGAAGCTTTCTTT,CASSLRRDKGTEAFF
TRBV27,NA,NA,TRBJ1-1,TGTGCCAGCAGTTTCGGGCCGAAGGGATATCGGGTTTTCTTT,CASSFGPKGYRVFF
TRBV13,TRBD1,NA,TRBJ2-7,TGTGCCAGCAGCCTTTTCGGGACAGGGATCGACTACGAGCAGTACTTC,CASSLFGTGIDYEQYF
TRBV19,NA,NA,TRBJ1-5,TGTGCCAGTAGCCTTTCTCAAGGGCAACTTGACAATCAGCCCCAGCATTTT,CASSLSQGQLDNQPQHF
TRBV7-8,TRBD2,NA,TRBJ2-7,TGTGCCAGCAGCTTCAGCGGGAGAACTGACGAGCAGTACTTC,CASSFSGRTDEQYF
TRBV5-1,TRBD1,NA,TRBJ1-4,TGCGCCAGCAGCTTGGGGGCCGGGACAGGGGGCGAAAAACTGTTTTTT,CASSLGAGTGGEKLFF
TRBV6-1,NA,NA,TRBJ1-1,TGTGCCAGCAGTGGTCAGAGGGGGAGAGAGAACACTGAAGCTTTCTTT,CASSGQRGRENTEAFF
TRBV5-1,NA,NA,TRBJ2-5,TGCGCCAGCAGCTTGGTAGGACTCATCCAAGAGACCCAGTACTTC,CASSLVGLIQETQYF
TRBV5-4,NA,NA,TRBJ1-2,TGTGCCAGCAGCTTCGGATCCGTGGGACATGGCTACACCTTC,CASSFGSVGHGYTF
TRBV4-1,TRBD1,NA,TRBJ1-5,TGCGCCAGCAGCCAAGGGACAGGGATCAATCAGCCCCAGCATTTT,CASSQGTGINQPQHF
TRBV7-8,NA,NA,TRBJ2-7,TGTGCCAGCAGCTCATTCCGGGACGGTACCTACGAGCAGTACTTC,CASSSFRDGTYEQYF
TRBV11-2,NA,NA,TRBJ1-5,TGTGCCAGCAGCTTTCCAAGGGGCCAGCCCCAGCATTTT,CASSFPRGQPQHF
TRBV7-9,NA,once,TRBJ1-1,TGTGTCGATCGGGACGGTTTATTTTCTGAAGCTTTCTTT,CVDRDGLFSEAFF
TRBV6-5,NA,NA,TRBJ2-7,TGTGCCACCGGGGCTGCCTACGAGCAGTACTTC,CATGAAYEQYF
TRBV27,NA,once,TRBJ2-7,TGTGCCAGCAGTCCGAGTTCCGGGACGTACACCTACGAGCAGTACTTC,CASSPSSGTYTYEQYF
TRBV7-9,TRBD2,NA,TRBJ2-7,TGTGCCAGCAGTCCACCTGGGACTAGCGCTTCCTACGAGCAGTACTTC,CASSPPGTSASYEQYF
TRBV27,NA,NA,TRBJ2-7,TGTGCCAGCAGTTTAGGTAGTGGTAGCGAGCAGTACTTC,CASSLGSGSEQYF
TRBV7-9,NA,NA,TRBJ2-1,TGTGCCAGCAGCCTTTCGGGTGAGCAGTTCTTC,CASSLSGEQFF
TRBV27,NA,few,TRBJ1-5,TGTGCCAGCAGTCCGACACAGAATCAGCCCCAGCATTTT,CASSPTQNQPQHF
TRBV6-1,NA,NA,TRBJ1-3,TGTGCCAGCAGTGAAGCGGCTGAGGACAGCTTTTTCTCTGGAAACACCATATATTTT,CASSEAAEDSFFSGNTIYF
TRBV6-5,TRBD2,once,TRBJ2-7,TGTGCCACCACACTAGGGGAGGGCCACGAGCAGTACTTC,CATTLGEGHEQYF
TRBV5-4,NA,NA,TRBJ1-3,TGTGCCAGCAGCTTGTACAGGGAGAGCTCTGGAAACACCATATATTTT,CASSLYRESSGNTIYF
TRBV19,TRBD1,NA,TRBJ2-7,TGTGCCAGTAGTTCCTCGACAGGGGCCTACGAGCAGTACTTC,CASSSSTGAYEQYF
TRBV28,TRBD1,NA,TRBJ2-7,TGTGCCAGCCGGACAGGGCGGTACGAGCAGTACTTC,CASRTGRYEQYF
TRBV28,TRBD2,NA,TRBJ2-1,TGTGCCAGCAGTTTATGGGCGGGAGGCGATTACAATGAGCAGTTCTTC,CASSLWAGGDYNEQFF
TRBV11-2,NA,NA,TRBJ2-7,TGTGCCAGCAGCTTCCCAGCGTCTTCCTACGAGCAGTACTTC,CASSFPASSYEQYF
TRBV19,TRBD2,NA,TRBJ2-2,TGTGCCAGTAGCTCCGGGACTAGCGGGAGGGCTATTGGCGGGGAGCTGTTTTTT,CASSSGTSGRAIGGELFF
TRBV10-2,TRBD2,NA,TRBJ2-7,TGCGCCAGTGGGGAGGGCCTGACCTACGAGCAGTACTTC,CASGEGLTYEQYF
TRBV28,TRBD1,NA,TRBJ1-5,TGTGCCAGCAGACTAGACAGGGAAGGTAATCAGCCCCAGCATTTT,CASRLDREGNQPQHF
TRBV28,TRBD1,NA,TRBJ1-5,TGTGCCAGCAGTTTAGGGACAGTGAGCAATCAGCCCCAGCATTTT,CASSLGTVSNQPQHF
TRBV27,NA,NA,TRBJ1-5,TGTGCCAGCAGTTTAACAAGGACAGCTAGCAATCAGCCCCAGCATTTT,CASSLTRTASNQPQHF